This paragraph covers one T cell receptor (beta chain) sequence. Germline values: CDR1 MDHEN, CDR2 SYDVKM. Trimming took 6 bases from V and 8 from J, leaving 20 bases between them. The CDR3 has 15 residues. These data originate in a study of blood T cell repertoires in COVID-19. Study-level information: Collection of acute and convalescent COVID-19 samples took place in the United States, Italy and Spain. T cells, B-cell-depleted T cells, or PBMCs supplied cDNA or gDNA.

Clones were read by immunoSEQ multiplex PCR, and TCRdb kept only the in-frame ones, dropping some. The data contain about 130,000 clones, 86% of them seen just once; the ten biggest clones take up 5% to 6.5%. This sequence joins TRBV28 and TRBJ2-1; a possible D gene is TRBD2 (6 bases). This receptor was identified in a human donor in a cohort sampled during active COVID-19. The sample comprised peripheral blood. As DNA, the CDR3 is TGTGCCAGCAGGGGGGGAGCGGGCTTCATGGATGAGCAGTTCTTC. It specifies CASRGGAGFMDEQFF.